This TCR beta chain was sequenced in a study of shared clonotypes between healthy human individuals. All donors were healthy HIV-negative adults lacking recent acute infections or vaccinations. CD8 memory combined CD45RO+ cells with CCR7-negative CD45RA+ TemRA cells. A word on this clone: The target antigen is unknown.

Assay: immunoSEQ multiplex PCR; the TCRdb copy retains only in-frame clones and omits some. The table shows approximately 98,000 clones, with 55% to 70% occurring only once. Notes on the study in general: On the whole, naive subsets had larger estimated richness than memory subsets had.

This TCR was recovered from a woman aged 25 to 39 in good health. Sequencing input: memory CD8+ T cells sorted from blood. Subset specified: CD45RO+ cells pooled with CCR7-negative TemRA cells.

The CDR3 reads CASSGTNSYEQYF. The DNA of the CDR3 is TGTGCCAGCTCCGGGACAAACTCCTACGAGCAGTACTTC. J is TRBJ2-7 and V is TRBV27; a weak D match, TRBD1 (6 bases). This CDR3 has 13 residues. V dropped 8 bases and J dropped 0 bases, with 11 bases sitting between them. From germline, CDR1 is MNHEY and CDR2 SMNVEV (reference sequence).